This T cell receptor beta chain was recovered during a study of T cell responses to AZD1222 COVID-19 vaccine. This CDR3 contains 14 residues. V was cut by 2 bases and J by 3 bases, with 11 bases left in between. Germline lookup yields CDR1 GTSNPN and CDR2 SVGIG (reference sequence). The data were produced by immunoSEQ multiplex PCR, yet TCRdb's version contains in-frame clones alone and is incomplete. The repertoire holds approximately 150,000 clones, with roughly 90% as singletons. Source: peripheral blood, taken on day 0 of AZD1222 vaccination. The clonotype originates from an adult in good health. This chain connects TRBV30 to TRBJ2-1; D possibly matches TRBD1 or TRBD2 (5 bases each). CDR3: CAWSRLRGYNEQFF. CDR3 coding DNA: TGTGCCTGGAGTAGACTAAGGGGCTACAATGAGCAGTTCTTC.